This entry describes one T cell receptor beta chain. Authors' methods: Estimated nucleated cell counts came from reference gene primer amplification. This table comes from immunoSEQ multiplex PCR, and its TCRdb copy is limited to in-frame clones, with some not included. V and J calls and clone size follow that table, whereas D and trimming were derived from the DNA. The table has approximately 270,000 clones, about 86% seen once. The data were obtained in a study of blood T cell repertoires in COVID-19. Study details: Sample material is recorded as cDNA or gDNA derived from T cells, B-cell-depleted T cells, or PBMCs.

The germline V gene encodes CDR1 MDHEN and CDR2 SYDVKM. Trimming took 5 bases from V and 4 from J, leaving 8 bases between them. The CDR3 is 12 residues long. The sequence derives from a man of 80 years or more with acute or convalescent COVID-19. Material for sequencing was peripheral blood. The chain has TRBV28 and TRBJ1-1; a weak D match, TRBD1 (6 bases). CDR3 loop: CASSPRGTEAFF. DNA for the CDR3: TGTGCCAGCAGTCCCAGGGGCACTGAAGCTTTCTTT.